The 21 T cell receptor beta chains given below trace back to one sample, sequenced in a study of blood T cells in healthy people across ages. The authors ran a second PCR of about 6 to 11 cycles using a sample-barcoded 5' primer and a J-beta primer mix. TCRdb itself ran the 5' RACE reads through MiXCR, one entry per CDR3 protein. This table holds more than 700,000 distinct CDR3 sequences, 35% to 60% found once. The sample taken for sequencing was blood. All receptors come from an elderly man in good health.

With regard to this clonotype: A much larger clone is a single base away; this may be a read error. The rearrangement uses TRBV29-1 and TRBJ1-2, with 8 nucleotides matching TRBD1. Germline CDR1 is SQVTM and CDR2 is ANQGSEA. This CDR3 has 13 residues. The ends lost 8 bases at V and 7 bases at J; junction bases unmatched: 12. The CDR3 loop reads CSSMDRVESGYTF. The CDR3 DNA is TGCAGCTCCATGGACAGGGTGGAGAGTGGCTACACCTTC.

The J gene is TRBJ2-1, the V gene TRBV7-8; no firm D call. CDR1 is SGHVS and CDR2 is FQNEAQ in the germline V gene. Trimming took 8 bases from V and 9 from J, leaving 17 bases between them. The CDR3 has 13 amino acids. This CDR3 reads CASVLSSLGEQFF. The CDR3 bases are TGTGCCAGCGTTCTTAGTAGCTTGGGTGAGCAGTTCTTC.

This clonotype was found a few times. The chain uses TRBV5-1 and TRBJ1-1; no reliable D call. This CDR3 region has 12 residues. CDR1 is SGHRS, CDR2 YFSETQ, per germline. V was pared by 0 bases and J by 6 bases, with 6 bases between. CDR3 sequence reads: CASSLERSEAFF. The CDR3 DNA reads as TGCGCCAGCAGCTTGGAGAGGTCTGAAGCTTTCTTT.

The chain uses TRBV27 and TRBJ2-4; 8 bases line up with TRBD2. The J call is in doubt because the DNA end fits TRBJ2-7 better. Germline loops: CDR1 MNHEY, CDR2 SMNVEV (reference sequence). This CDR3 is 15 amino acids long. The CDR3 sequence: CASSPLAGVSYEQYF. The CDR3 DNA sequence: TGTGCCAGCAGTCCCCTAGCGGGCGTCTCCTACGAGCAGTACTTC.

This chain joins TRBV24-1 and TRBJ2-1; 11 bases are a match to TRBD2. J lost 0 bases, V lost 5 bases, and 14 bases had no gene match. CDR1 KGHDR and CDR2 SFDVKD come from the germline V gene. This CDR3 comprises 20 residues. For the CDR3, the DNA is TGTGCCACCAGTGCCTGGGGGGGACTAGCGGCAATTAACTCCTACAATGAGCAGTTCTTC. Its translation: CATSAWGGLAAINSYNEQFF.

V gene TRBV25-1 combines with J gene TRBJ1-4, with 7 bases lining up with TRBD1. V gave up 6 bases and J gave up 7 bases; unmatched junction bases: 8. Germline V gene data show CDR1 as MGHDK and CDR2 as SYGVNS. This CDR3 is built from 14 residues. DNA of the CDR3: TGTGCCAGCAGAGATACAGGGGCTGTTGAAAAACTGTTTTTT. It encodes CASRDTGAVEKLFF.

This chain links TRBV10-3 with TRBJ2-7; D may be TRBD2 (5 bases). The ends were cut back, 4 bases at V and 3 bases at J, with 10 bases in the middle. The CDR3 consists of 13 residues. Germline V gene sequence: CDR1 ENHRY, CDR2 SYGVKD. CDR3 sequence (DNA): TGTGCCATCAGTGGAGGGCCTAGCTACGAGCAGTACTTC. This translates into CAISGGPSYEQYF.

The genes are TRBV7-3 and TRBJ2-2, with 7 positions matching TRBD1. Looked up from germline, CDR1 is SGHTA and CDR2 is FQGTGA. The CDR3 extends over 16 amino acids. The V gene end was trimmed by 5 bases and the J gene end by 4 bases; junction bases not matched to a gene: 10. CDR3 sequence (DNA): TGTGCCAGCAGCCAGAACAGGGGCGTCGGCACCGGGGAGCTGTTTTTT. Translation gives CASSQNRGVGTGELFF.

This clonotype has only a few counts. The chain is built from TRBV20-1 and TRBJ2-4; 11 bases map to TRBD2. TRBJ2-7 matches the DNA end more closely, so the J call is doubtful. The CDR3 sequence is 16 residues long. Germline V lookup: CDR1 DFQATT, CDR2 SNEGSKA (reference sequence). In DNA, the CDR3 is TGCAGTGCTAGAGATTTGGCGACTAGCGGGAACCACGAGCAGTACTTC. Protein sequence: CSARDLATSGNHEQYF.

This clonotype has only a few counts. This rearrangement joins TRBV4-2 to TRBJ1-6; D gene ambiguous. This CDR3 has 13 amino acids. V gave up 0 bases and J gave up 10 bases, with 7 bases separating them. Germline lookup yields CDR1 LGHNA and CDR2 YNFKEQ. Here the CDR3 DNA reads TGTGCCAGCAGCCAAGACTGGGTATCACCCCTCCACTTT. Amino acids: CASSQDWVSPLHF.

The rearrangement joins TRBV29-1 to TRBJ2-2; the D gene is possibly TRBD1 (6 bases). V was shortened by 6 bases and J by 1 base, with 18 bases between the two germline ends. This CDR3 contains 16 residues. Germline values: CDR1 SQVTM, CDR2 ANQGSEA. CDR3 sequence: CSVGTGTYLNTGELFF. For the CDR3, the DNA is TGCAGCGTCGGCACCGGGACATACCTGAACACCGGGGAGCTGTTTTTT.

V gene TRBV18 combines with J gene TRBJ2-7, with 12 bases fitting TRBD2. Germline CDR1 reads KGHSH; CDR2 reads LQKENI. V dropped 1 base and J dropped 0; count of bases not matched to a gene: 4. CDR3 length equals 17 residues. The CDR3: CASSPLGTSGLSYEQYF. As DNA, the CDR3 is TGTGCCAGCTCACCACTGGGGACTAGCGGGCTCTCCTACGAGCAGTACTTC.

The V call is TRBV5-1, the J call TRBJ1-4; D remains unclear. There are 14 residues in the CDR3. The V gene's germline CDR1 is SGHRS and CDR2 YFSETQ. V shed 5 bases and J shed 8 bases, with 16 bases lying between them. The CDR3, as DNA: TGCGCCAGCAGTCTAGCCCCGGGCACCGAAAAACTGTTTTTT. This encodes CASSLAPGTEKLFF.

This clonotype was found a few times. CDR3 region: CASSRGGGSGNIQYF. As DNA, the CDR3 is TGTGCCAGCAGCCGTGGGGGGGGGTCGGGAAACATTCAGTACTTC. J is TRBJ2-4 and V is TRBV7-2; 7 bases are shared with TRBD2. Germline V gives CDR1 SGHTA, CDR2 FQGNSA. This CDR3 has 15 amino acids. The V gene end was trimmed by 5 bases and the J gene end by 6 bases; junction bases not matched to a gene: 10.

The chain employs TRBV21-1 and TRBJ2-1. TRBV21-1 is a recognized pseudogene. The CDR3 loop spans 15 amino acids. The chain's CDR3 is CASSQTGTPHNEQFF. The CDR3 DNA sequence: TGTGCCAGCAGCCAAACCGGGACGCCCCACAATGAGCAGTTCTTC.

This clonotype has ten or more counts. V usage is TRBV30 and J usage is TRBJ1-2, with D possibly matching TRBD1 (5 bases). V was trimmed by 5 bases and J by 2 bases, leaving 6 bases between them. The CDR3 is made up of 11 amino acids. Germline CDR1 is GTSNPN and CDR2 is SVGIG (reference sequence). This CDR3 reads CAWGDNYGYTF. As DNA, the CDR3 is TGTGCCTGGGGGGACAACTATGGCTACACCTTC.

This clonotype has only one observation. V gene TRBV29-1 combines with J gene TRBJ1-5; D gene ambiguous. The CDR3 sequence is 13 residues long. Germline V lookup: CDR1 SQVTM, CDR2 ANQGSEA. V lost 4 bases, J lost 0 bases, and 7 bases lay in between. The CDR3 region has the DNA TGCAGCGTTGTTGGGAATAGCAATCAGCCCCAGCATTTT. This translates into CSVVGNSNQPQHF. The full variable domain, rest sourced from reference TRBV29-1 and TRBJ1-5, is SAVISQKPSRDICQRGTSLTIQCQVDSQVTMMFWYRQQPGQSLTLIATANQGSEATYESGFVIDKFPISRPNLTFSTLTVSNMSPEDSSIYLCSVVGNSNQPQHFGDGTRLSIL.

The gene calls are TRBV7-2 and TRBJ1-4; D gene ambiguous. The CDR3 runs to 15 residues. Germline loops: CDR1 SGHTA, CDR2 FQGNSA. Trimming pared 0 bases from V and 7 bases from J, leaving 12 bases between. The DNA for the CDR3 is TGTGCCAGCAGCTTAGCGACGGTCCTTGGTGAAAAACTGTTTTTT. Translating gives CASSLATVLGEKLFF.

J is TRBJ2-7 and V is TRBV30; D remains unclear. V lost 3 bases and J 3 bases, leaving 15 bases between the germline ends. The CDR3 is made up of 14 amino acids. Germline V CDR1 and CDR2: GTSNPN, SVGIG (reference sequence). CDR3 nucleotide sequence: TGTGCCTGGAGGGATAGTCAAAAATACTACGAGCAGTACTTC. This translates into CAWRDSQKYYEQYF.

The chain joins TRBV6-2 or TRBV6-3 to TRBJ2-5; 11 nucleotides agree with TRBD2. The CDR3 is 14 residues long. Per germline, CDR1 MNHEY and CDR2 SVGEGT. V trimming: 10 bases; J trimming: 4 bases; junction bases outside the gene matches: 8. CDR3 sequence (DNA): TGTGCCATTCTCTCCGGGACTAGCGGAGAGACCCAGTACTTC. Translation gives CAILSGTSGETQYF.

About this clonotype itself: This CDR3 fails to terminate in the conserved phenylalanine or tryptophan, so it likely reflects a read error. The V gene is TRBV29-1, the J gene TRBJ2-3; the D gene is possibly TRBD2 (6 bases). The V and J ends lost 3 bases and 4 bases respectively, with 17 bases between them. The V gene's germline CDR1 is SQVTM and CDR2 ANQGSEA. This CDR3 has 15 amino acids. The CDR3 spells CSVEGGGVGPDTQYV. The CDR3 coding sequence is TGCAGCGTTGAGGGTGGAGGGGTAGGCCCAGATACGCAGTATGTT.